This T cell receptor beta chain was retrieved from a study of blood T cell repertoires in COVID-19. Libraries were prepared by immunoSEQ multiplex PCR; TCRdb keeps only in-frame clonotypes and omits some of them. The sample holds about 39,000 clones, approximately 81% seen once. The ends lost 3 bases at V and 7 bases at J; junction bases unmatched: 3. The CDR3 consists of 13 residues. In germline, CDR1 is SGHAT, CDR2 FQNNGV. Specimen: peripheral blood. The chain couples TRBV11-2 to TRBJ2-4; 7 bases agree with TRBD1. The clonotype originates from a man aged 55-75 years in a cohort sampled during active COVID-19. The chain's CDR3 is CASSLTGWNIQYF. In nucleotides, the CDR3 is TGTGCCAGCAGCTTGACAGGGTGGAACATTCAGTACTTC.